The 29 T cell receptor beta chains given below trace back to one sample, sequenced in a study of cytomegalovirus exposure and HLA in healthy donors. The PCR used 60 Vbeta and 13 Jbeta primers. Some clones are missing from TCRdb's copy, which holds only in-frame ones; the method was immunoSEQ multiplex PCR. Of 110,000 to 150,000 clones listed, approximately 78% were seen once; the top ten hold 2.5% to 3%. Sequencing input: PBMCs. The source is a female donor in good health and CMV-seronegative.

Only a few counts were recorded for this clone. This chain links TRBV18 with TRBJ1-4; no clear D. V lost 5 bases and J 7 bases, leaving 8 bases between the germline ends. Germline values: CDR1 KGHSH, CDR2 LQKENI. The CDR3 is 12 residues long. The CDR3 sequence: CASSSNSEKLFF. The CDR3, as DNA: TGTGCCAGCTCATCCAACAGTGAAAAACTGTTTTTT.

The chain carries TRBV7-3 and TRBJ2-3, with a tentative D call TRBD1 (5 bases). Trimming shortened V by 5 bases and J by 4 bases, and 10 bases separated the two germline ends. The CDR3 covers 13 residues. Germline loops: CDR1 SGHTA, CDR2 FQGTGA. CDR3 DNA sequence: TGTGCCAGCAGCCAAGCAGGGCCAGATACGCAGTATTTT. It specifies CASSQAGPDTQYF.

The rearrangement joins TRBV7-2 to TRBJ2-7, with D possibly matching TRBD2 (7 bases). Deletions cut 0 bases from V and 6 bases from J, with 15 bases between. CDR1 and CDR2 (germline): SGHTA, FQGNSA. The CDR3 loop spans 15 amino acids. CDR3 sequence reads: CASSLAGGRAAEQYF. CDR3 DNA: TGTGCCAGCAGCTTAGCGGGGGGGCGGGCGGCCGAGCAGTACTTC. The complete variable domain, with remaining parts taken from reference TRBV7-2 and TRBJ2-7, reads GAGVSQSPSNKVTEKGKDVELRCDPISGHTALYWYRQSLGQGLEFLIYFQGNSAPDKSGLPSDRFSAERTGGSVSTLTIQRTQQEDSAVYLCASSLAGGRAAEQYFGPGTRLTVT.

Notes on this clone: The junction does not match germline at one end; this may be a read error. This chain links TRBV7-9 with TRBJ1-2; 9 positions match TRBD1. The V gene's germline CDR1 is SEHNR and CDR2 FQNEAQ (reference sequence). The CDR3 is made up of 15 amino acids. The CDR3 DNA reads as TGTTCCAGCAGCTCCACAGGGGGCGATATCTATGGCTACACCTTC. Protein sequence: CSSSSTGGDIYGYTF. The complete variable domain, with remaining parts taken from reference TRBV7-9 and TRBJ1-2, reads DTGVSQNPRHKITKRGQNVTFRCDPISEHNRLYWYRQTLGQGPEFLTYFQNEAQLEKSRLLSDRFSAERPKGSFSTLEIQRTEQGDSAMYLCSSSSTGGDIYGYTFGSGTRLTVV.

This chain connects TRBV5-1 to TRBJ1-2; 7 bases line up with TRBD1. The junction had 10 bases not matched to a gene; V was cut back by 0 bases and J by 8 bases. The germline CDR1 and CDR2 sequences are SGHRS and YFSETQ. This CDR3 region has 15 residues. The CDR3 is CASSLAGNRGRGYTF. The CDR3 DNA reads TGCGCCAGCAGCTTGGCCGGTAACAGGGGTAGAGGCTACACCTTC.

This chain links TRBV6-1 with TRBJ2-1; the D gene is possibly TRBD1 (6 bases). The CDR3 contains 11 residues. V was cut by 7 bases and J by 10 bases, with 11 bases left in between. Germline CDR1 MNHNS, CDR2 SASEGT. CDR3 residues: CASNRVGEQFF. DNA of the CDR3: TGTGCCAGCAACAGGGTAGGGGAGCAGTTCTTC.

The V call is TRBV6-6, the J call TRBJ2-2; D might be TRBD1 (6 bases). The CDR3 runs to 15 residues. CDR1 and CDR2 from the germline V gene are MNHNY and SVGAGI (reference sequence). V lost 6 bases and J lost 5, with 16 bases in between. The CDR3 sequence is CASSYGLTGTGELFF. The DNA of the CDR3 is TGTGCCAGCAGCTACGGCCTTACAGGGACCGGGGAGCTGTTTTTT.

This chain connects TRBV7-6 to TRBJ1-1, with D uncertain. This CDR3 spans 14 amino acids. Trimming took 5 bases from V and 2 from J, leaving 12 bases between them. Germline CDR1 is SGHVS and CDR2 is FNYEAQ. In nucleotides, the CDR3 is TGTGCCAGCAGCCAGACTCAGCGTAACACTGAAGCTTTCTTT. Translation: CASSQTQRNTEAFF.

The V and J genes are TRBV5-6 and TRBJ1-2; perhaps TRBD1 as D (6 bases). CDR1 is SGHDT, CDR2 YYEEEE, per germline. V dropped 10 bases and J dropped 4 bases, with 14 bases sitting between them. There are 12 residues in the CDR3. CDR3 residues: CAEGGGRYGYTF. CDR3 in DNA: TGTGCCGAAGGGGGGGGACGCTATGGCTACACCTTC.

The chain carries TRBV28 and TRBJ2-5, with 12 bases that match TRBD2. The germline V gene encodes CDR1 MDHEN and CDR2 SYDVKM. The CDR3 spans 18 residues. J was trimmed by 1 base and V by 7 bases; bases with no gene match: 13. The CDR3 region has the DNA TGTGCCAGCACTTTGGGGGAATCGGGACTAGCGGGCCAAGAGACCCAGTACTTC. Translation: CASTLGESGLAGQETQYF.

Comment on this clone: Other nucleotide sequences in the sample specify the same CDR3. V usage is TRBV7-9 and J usage is TRBJ2-5; 8 bases are shared with TRBD2. The germline V gene has CDR1 SEHNR and CDR2 FQNEAQ (reference sequence). The ends lost 0 bases at V and 7 bases at J; junction bases unmatched: 4. This CDR3 has 14 amino acids. The CDR3 DNA is TGTGCCAGCAGCTTAGCTGAGCGGGAGCCGACCCAGTACTTC. Its protein product is CASSLAEREPTQYF.

The count of this clone is one. The genes are TRBV13 and TRBJ2-1; 12 nucleotides agree with TRBD2. V was pared by 4 bases and J by 0 bases, with 7 bases of the junction left unmatched. CDR3 size: 18 residues. CDR1 PRHDT and CDR2 FYEKMQ come from the germline V gene (reference sequence). The DNA of the CDR3 is TGTGCCAGCAGCTCTCGACTAGCGGGAGCTCCCTCCTACAATGAGCAGTTCTTC. Protein: CASSSRLAGAPSYNEQFF.

The V gene is TRBV14, the J gene TRBJ2-3; the match to TRBD2 covers 7 bases. CDR1 is SGHDN, CDR2 FVKESK, per germline. J gave up 0 bases and V 1 base, and 10 bases lay outside the gene matches. The CDR3 consists of 18 residues. The CDR3 here is CASSQVAAGPASTDTQYF. In nucleotides, the CDR3 is TGTGCCAGCAGCCAAGTAGCAGCGGGGCCCGCTAGCACAGATACGCAGTATTTT.

The sample holds one count of this clone. The chain is built from TRBV7-9 and TRBJ2-7, with TRBD2 matching over 9 bases. The J segment lost 3 bases and the V segment lost 2 bases, leaving 14 bases of the junction unmatched. Germline V gene lookup returns CDR1 SEHNR and CDR2 FQNEAQ (reference sequence). This CDR3 spans 18 amino acids. The CDR3 DNA reads TGTGCCAGCAGCTTATTCAACGGGGATCGGACTAGCGACTACGAGCAGTACTTC. It is translated as CASSLFNGDRTSDYEQYF.

The gene calls are TRBV7-4 and TRBJ2-5, with 8 positions matching TRBD2. The J call may be incorrect, as the DNA end agrees better with TRBJ2-7. The CDR3 contains 19 residues. Germline values: CDR1 SGHVT, CDR2 SQSDAQ. The CDR3 region is CASSLNGRVPIGQKHEQYF. CDR3 DNA: TGTGCCAGCAGCTTAAACGGGAGGGTTCCCATTGGACAGAAACACGAGCAGTACTTC.

The rearrangement joins TRBV5-4 to TRBJ2-5; D is unclear. V was trimmed by 0 bases and J by 0 bases, leaving 9 bases between them. CDR3 size: 15 residues. Germline-derived CDR1 and CDR2 are SGHNT and YYREEE (reference sequence). Here the CDR3 DNA reads TGTGCCAGCAGCTTGGCCGGGTGGTACCAAGAGACCCAGTACTTC. This encodes CASSLAGWYQETQYF.

This sequence joins TRBV2 and TRBJ2-4, with D perhaps matching TRBD1 (5 bases). Trimming cost V 1 base and J 2 bases, with 9 bases left between them. The CDR3 covers 15 residues. CDR1 and CDR2 from the germline V gene are SNHLY and FYNNEI. CDR3 sequence: CASSEDQGTKNIQYF. The CDR3 DNA reads as TGTGCCAGCAGTGAAGACCAGGGTACCAAAAACATTCAGTACTTC.

The V gene is TRBV7-8, the J gene TRBJ2-5, with D perhaps matching TRBD2 (6 bases). CDR1 SGHVS and CDR2 FQNEAQ come from the germline V gene. V dropped 7 bases and J dropped 2 bases, with 17 bases sitting between them. The CDR3 runs to 15 residues. The DNA for the CDR3 is TGTGCCAGCACCGTGATCGCGGGGCTACAAGAGACCCAGTACTTC. Translated, it gives CASTVIAGLQETQYF.

V is TRBV5-5 and J is TRBJ1-6; D unclear. Germline CDR1 is SGHKS and CDR2 is YYEKEE (reference sequence). CDR3 length equals 15 residues. V gave up 9 bases and J gave up 5 bases, with 18 bases separating them. CDR3 in DNA: TGTGCCACCGGCGGAGGGAGAGGGCATAATTCACCCCTCCACTTT. This encodes CATGGGRGHNSPLHF. Full variable domain (missing parts from reference TRBV5-5 and TRBJ1-6): DAGVTQSPTHLIKTRGQQVTLRCSPISGHKSVSWYQQVLGQGPQFIFQYYEKEERGRGNFPDRFSARQFPNYSSELNVNALLLGDSALYLCATGGGRGHNSPLHFGNGTRLTVT.

The rearrangement joins TRBV28 to TRBJ1-5, with 8 bases aligning to TRBD1. This CDR3 region has 15 residues. In germline, CDR1 is MDHEN, CDR2 SYDVKM. With 4 bases clipped from V and 2 bases from J, the junction kept 4 bases outside the gene matches. The CDR3 DNA follows: TGTGCCAGCAGTTCGCTACAGGGGGGCAATCAGCCCCAGCATTTT. Encoded protein: CASSSLQGGNQPQHF.

V usage is TRBV11-2 and J usage is TRBJ1-1; D is undetermined. There are 12 residues in the CDR3. Germline V lookup: CDR1 SGHAT, CDR2 FQNNGV. The V gene lost 6 bases and the J gene lost 4 bases, with 9 bases spanning the gap. DNA for the CDR3: TGTGCCAGCAGTACACCAGGCACTGAAGCTTTCTTT. This encodes CASSTPGTEAFF.

The sample holds one count of this clone. V gene TRBV30 combines with J gene TRBJ1-2, with D unresolved. This CDR3 comprises 11 residues. The germline V and J ends were trimmed by 5 bases and 4 bases, with 8 bases remaining between them. Germline V gives CDR1 GTSNPN, CDR2 SVGIG (reference sequence). CDR3 DNA sequence: TGTGCCTGGCAGGCCGGCTATGGCTACACCTTC. Amino acids: CAWQAGYGYTF.

The rearrangement joins TRBV30 to TRBJ1-6; D is unresolved. The CDR3 contains 12 residues. Germline V lookup: CDR1 GTSNPN, CDR2 SVGIG (reference sequence). The V and J ends lost 4 bases and 7 bases respectively, with 8 bases between them. The CDR3 protein is CAWKLFNSPLHF. The CDR3 DNA reads TGTGCCTGGAAACTTTTCAATTCACCCCTCCACTTT.

The chain employs TRBV28 and TRBJ1-5; 9 bases align to TRBD1. Germline assignment: CDR1 MDHEN and CDR2 SYDVKM. The CDR3 covers 18 residues. V shed 6 bases and J 5 bases; nucleotides not matched to a gene: 17. The CDR3: CASRLWGKGQGMYQPQHF. CDR3 nucleotides: TGTGCCAGCAGGCTTTGGGGGAAAGGACAGGGGATGTATCAGCCCCAGCATTTT.

The chain joins TRBV27 to TRBJ1-2; TRBD1 might be the D (6 bases). The V end lost 3 bases, the J end lost 4 bases, and 15 bases lay between the germline ends. Germline lookup yields CDR1 MNHEY and CDR2 SMNVEV (reference sequence). This CDR3 contains 15 residues. CDR3 coding DNA: TGTGCCAGCAGTTTCGGGGAGGGGGTGTTCTATGGCTACACCTTC. This translates into CASSFGEGVFYGYTF.

J is TRBJ2-2 and V is TRBV7-6; possibly TRBD1 for D (6 bases). CDR3 length: 14 amino acids. The ends were cut back, 1 base at V and 3 bases at J, with 6 bases in the middle. Germline V lookup: CDR1 SGHVS, CDR2 FNYEAQ. CDR3 coding DNA: TGTGCCAGCAGCTTAGGACAGGACACCGGGGAGCTGTTTTTT. This sequence encodes CASSLGQDTGELFF.

Written as DNA, the CDR3 is TGTGCCAGTAGTATGGGGCGTCGGCAGCCCCAGCATTTT. Protein: CASSMGRRQPQHF. The genes are TRBV19 and TRBJ1-5; D is perhaps TRBD1 (5 bases). V dropped 3 bases and J dropped 7 bases, with 10 bases sitting between them. The CDR3 consists of 13 residues. Germline values: CDR1 LNHDA, CDR2 SQIVND (reference sequence). Using reference TRBV19 and TRBJ1-5 for the parts outside the CDR3, the full variable domain is DGGITQSPKYLFRKEGQNVTLSCEQNLNHDAMYWYRQDPGQGLRLIYYSQIVNDFQKGDIAEGYSVSREKKESFPLTVTSAQKNPTAFYLCASSMGRRQPQHFGDGTRLSIL.

The gene calls are TRBV27 and TRBJ2-1; 7 positions agree with TRBD2. Germline CDR1 and CDR2: MNHEY and SMNVEV (reference sequence). CDR3 length: 15 amino acids. J was trimmed by 2 bases and V by 0 bases; bases with no gene match: 1. The CDR3 reads CASSLSAGAYNEQFF. Here the CDR3 DNA reads TGTGCCAGCAGTTTATCGGCGGGGGCCTACAATGAGCAGTTCTTC.

J is TRBJ2-1 and V is TRBV2, with a tentative D call TRBD2 (6 bases). CDR3 length: 15 residues. Germline V CDR1 and CDR2: SNHLY, FYNNEI. V was clipped by 7 bases and J by 1 base, with 14 bases between them. In DNA form, the CDR3 reads TGTGCCAGCAATGGAGGGCCGGAATCCTACAATGAGCAGTTCTTC. It specifies CASNGGPESYNEQFF.